These T cell receptor beta chains were read from a single sample in a study of T cell responses to AZD1222 COVID-19 vaccine. TCRdb's table, derived via immunoSEQ multiplex PCR, lists solely in-frame clones and lacks some. The table includes about 94,000 clones, around 89% detected once. The specimen comprised peripheral blood, sampled 28 days after the second AZD1222 dose. These receptors all come from an adult who received the AZD1222 COVID-19 vaccine. Both conserved end residues are part of each CDR3. The D gene is left open where the match is weak. Not every row has a clone size; where given, it reads once, few, many or a size class.

j_call clone_size d_call v_call cdr3_nt cdr3_aa
TRBJ1-4 . TRBD1 TRBV3-1/TRBV3-2 TGTGCCAGCAGCCCCAGGGACAGGGGATGGGGTGAAAAACTGTTTTTT CASSPRDRGWGEKLFF
TRBJ2-5 . TRBD2 TRBV18 TGTGCCAGCTCACCTCAGGCTAGCGGGCACCAAGAGACCCAGTACTTC CASSPQASGHQETQYF
TRBJ1-4 . . TRBV5-1 TGCGCCAGCAGGAAGGAAGGTCAGGTCGAAAAACTGTTTTTT CASRKEGQVEKLFF
TRBJ1-2 once . TRBV19 TGTGCCAGCATAGGCCCGACGTCCTTAAGGGGTCAGTCGTATGGCTACACCTTC CASIGPTSLRGQSYGYTF
TRBJ1-2 . . TRBV7-2 TGTGCCAGCAGCTTAGGAGGGGCAGGGGCGGTCTGGGGCTACACCTTC CASSLGGAGAVWGYTF
TRBJ1-1 . . TRBV27 TGTGCCAGCAGTTTCCTCGGCATGAACACTGAAGCTTTCTTT CASSFLGMNTEAFF
TRBJ1-5 . . TRBV7-8 TGTGCCAGCAGCTCCGTCAGGGTGGTAAGCAATCAGCCCCAGCATTTT CASSSVRVVSNQPQHF
TRBJ1-1 . . TRBV5-1 TGCGCCAGCAGCTTGCTGGCGGGAGAGATCACTGAAGCTTTCTTT CASSLLAGEITEAFF
TRBJ1-2 . . TRBV7-2 TGTGCCAGCAGCTTGTCGGCCAGGGCCTATGGCTACACCTTC CASSLSARAYGYTF
TRBJ1-1 . TRBD1 TRBV29-1 TGCAGCGTTAAGGGGGCTGTCACTGAAGCTTTCTTT CSVKGAVTEAFF
TRBJ2-5 . . TRBV7-8 TGTGCCAGCAGCCACTGGGGGGCAGGGGAGCAAGAGACCCAGTACTTC CASSHWGAGEQETQYF
TRBJ1-1 . . TRBV3-1/TRBV3-2 TGTGCCAGCAGCCCACGCGGGGGCGCTGAAGCTTTCTTT CASSPRGGAEAFF
TRBJ2-1 . . TRBV29-1 TGCAGCGTTGACCGTAGGAGGTCCTACAATGAGCAGTTCTTC CSVDRRRSYNEQFF
TRBJ1-1 . . TRBV6-1 TGTGCCAGCGTCGGGAATAGGGGAGGCACTGAAGCTTTCTTT CASVGNRGGTEAFF
TRBJ2-5 few TRBD1 TRBV5-1 TGCGCCAGCAGCTCGGGGACAGTACGCCAAGAGACCCAGTACTTC CASSSGTVRQETQYF
TRBJ1-5 . . TRBV30 TGTGCCTGGAGCGGTACCGGTCGGCAGCCCCAGCATTTT CAWSGTGRQPQHF
TRBJ2-2 few TRBD2 TRBV9 TGTGCCAGCAGCGTAGGCCTAGCGGGAACCGGGGAGCTGTTTTTT CASSVGLAGTGELFF
TRBJ1-2 . TRBD1 TRBV30 TGTGCCTGGGCTTCCGGGACAGATTATGGCTACACCTTC CAWASGTDYGYTF
TRBJ1-5 few . TRBV6-5 TGTGCCAGCAGGACTTCCTTGGGCAATCAGCCCCAGCATTTT CASRTSLGNQPQHF
TRBJ2-7 . TRBD1 TRBV19 TGTGCCAGTAGTACCAACGGACAGGGTGCCTACGAGCAGTACTTC CASSTNGQGAYEQYF
TRBJ1-2 . TRBD1 TRBV27 TGTGCCAGCAGTCCCTCAGTGACAGGGATAGGTGGCTACACCTTC CASSPSVTGIGGYTF
TRBJ1-5 . . TRBV4-2 TGTGCCAGCAGCCAAGAATATGGTGACATTTACCAGCCCCAGCATTTT CASSQEYGDIYQPQHF
TRBJ1-2 . . TRBV5-5 TGTGCCAGCAGCTTATCAGAGCGCTATGGCTACACCTTC CASSLSERYGYTF
TRBJ1-1 . TRBD1 TRBV7-6 TGTGCCAGCAGCTCTCAGACAGGGGGGAACACTGAAGCTTTCTTT CASSSQTGGNTEAFF
TRBJ1-1 . TRBD1 TRBV7-2 TGTGCCAGCACCCTAGGGGGCGACATGAACACTGAAGCTTTCTTT CASTLGGDMNTEAFF
TRBJ2-2 . . TRBV30 TGTGCCTGGTACAGGGTAGGAAGGCCCGGGGAGCTGTTTTTT CAWYRVGRPGELFF
TRBJ2-7 . TRBD2 TRBV2 TGTGCCAGCACCACATTTCGGGGGGAGTTCTACGAGCAGTACTTC CASTTFRGEFYEQYF
TRBJ1-1 . . TRBV29-1 TGCAGCGTTCTCCAGGGGTTGAGCACTGAAGCTTTCTTT CSVLQGLSTEAFF
TRBJ2-3 . . TRBV7-3 TGTGCCAGCAGCTTAAACGGGGGCTCGAGGACAGATACGCAGTATTTT CASSLNGGSRTDTQYF
TRBJ2-3 . . TRBV27 TGTGCCAGCAGTTTATATCCCAAACTGGGAGATACGCAGTATTTT CASSLYPKLGDTQYF
TRBJ1-5 . TRBD1 TRBV27 TGTGCCAGCAGTGAACAGGGGAGCAATCAGCCCCAGCATTTT CASSEQGSNQPQHF
TRBJ2-3 . TRBD2 TRBV5-4 TGTGCCAGCAGCCAACGGAGAGGGCGGGGGGGCAGGAGCGATACGCAGTATTTT CASSQRRGRGGRSDTQYF
TRBJ2-6 . . TRBV7-2 TGTGCCAGCAGCTTAGGGGACTCTGGGGCCAACGTCCTGACTTTC CASSLGDSGANVLTF
TRBJ2-1 once TRBD2 TRBV7-2 TGTGCCAGCAGCCCCGCGGGACTAGCGAACAATGAGCAGTTCTTC CASSPAGLANNEQFF
TRBJ2-3 . . TRBV19 TGTGCCAGTAGTATAGTGGGCGCAGATACGCAGTATTTT CASSIVGADTQYF
TRBJ2-7 . . TRBV7-6 TGTGCCAGCAGCTTAGCCCCGAATGGTTACGAGCAGTACTTC CASSLAPNGYEQYF
TRBJ1-5 . . TRBV7-9 TGTGCCAGCAGCTTCTGGCAGGGGCGCTTATTTCCAAATCAGCCCCAGCATTTT CASSFWQGRLFPNQPQHF
TRBJ2-7 once . TRBV7-2 TGTGCCAGCAGCTGGCTTGTGGAGCAGTACTTC CASSWLVEQYF
TRBJ1-4 . . TRBV6-5 TGTGCCAGCAGTTACCTTCAGTCAACTAATGAAAAACTGTTTTTT CASSYLQSTNEKLFF
TRBJ2-7 . TRBD2 TRBV7-2 TGTGCCAGCAGCCAAGGACTAGCGGGAGGCGAGCAGTACTTC CASSQGLAGGEQYF
TRBJ1-1 . TRBD1 TRBV28 TGTGCCAGCAGTTTAGGAGGGGGCCTTCCGAACACTGAAGCTTTCTTT CASSLGGGLPNTEAFF
TRBJ2-5 few TRBD2 TRBV5-1 TGCGCCAGCAGCTCGGGGGAGGGAGGGTACCAAGAGACCCAGTACTTC CASSSGEGGYQETQYF
TRBJ2-7 . . TRBV6-6 TGTGCCAGCAGTAAAAGGGACAATACCTACGAGCAGTACTTC CASSKRDNTYEQYF
TRBJ1-5 . . TRBV2 TGTGCCAGCAGTGTACAGGGAACGACTCAGCCCCAGCATTTT CASSVQGTTQPQHF
TRBJ1-2 . . TRBV18 TGTGCCAGCTCACCGGAGCAGGTTGGCTATGGCTACACCTTC CASSPEQVGYGYTF
TRBJ1-2 once . TRBV5-4 TGTGCCAGCAGCCCTTATTTGGGCGCTAACTATGGCTACACCTTC CASSPYLGANYGYTF
TRBJ1-4 . . TRBV6-5 TGTGCCAGCAGCCCCCCCGGGGACGAAAAACTGTTTTTT CASSPPGDEKLFF
TRBJ2-1 few TRBD2 TRBV6-5 TGTGCCAGCACCACGGGGGGGTCCTACAATGAGCAGTTCTTC CASTTGGSYNEQFF
TRBJ1-4 . . TRBV7-2 TGTGCCAGCAGCCCGGGGGGGTCCTATAATGAAAAACTGTTTTTT CASSPGGSYNEKLFF
TRBJ2-2 . TRBD1 TRBV7-9 TGTGCCAGCAGCCACGCCAGGGGGCAAACCGGGGAGCTGTTTTTT CASSHARGQTGELFF
TRBJ1-1 . . TRBV7-9 TGTGCCAGCAGCTTAGCATCATCAGACGGTGAAGCTTTCTTT CASSLASSDGEAFF
TRBJ1-4 . . TRBV5-1 TGCGCCAGCAGCCTAGAGTCGGGGGGCCTCAGTGAAAAACTGTTTTTT CASSLESGGLSEKLFF
TRBJ2-1 . TRBD1 TRBV11-3 TGTGCCAGCAGCTTCCGGACAGGGGCCCCCGAATTACCATACAATGAGCAGTTCTTC CASSFRTGAPELPYNEQFF
TRBJ2-5 . . TRBV13 TGTGCCAGCAGCTTAGTGACGGTGGGTGAGACCCAGTACTTC CASSLVTVGETQYF
TRBJ1-3 . . TRBV19 TGTGCCAGTAGTAAGCCGGGAGCCTCTGGAAACACCATATATTTT CASSKPGASGNTIYF